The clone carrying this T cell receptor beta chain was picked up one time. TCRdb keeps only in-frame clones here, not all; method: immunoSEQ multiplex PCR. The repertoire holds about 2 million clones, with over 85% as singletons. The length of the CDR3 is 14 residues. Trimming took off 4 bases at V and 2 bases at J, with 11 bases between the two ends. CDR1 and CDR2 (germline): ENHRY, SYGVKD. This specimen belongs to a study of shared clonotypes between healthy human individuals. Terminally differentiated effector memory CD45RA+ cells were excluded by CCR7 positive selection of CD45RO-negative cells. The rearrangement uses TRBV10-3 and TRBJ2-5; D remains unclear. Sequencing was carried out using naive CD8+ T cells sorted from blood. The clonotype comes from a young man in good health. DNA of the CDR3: TGTGCCATCAGTGCGTCCACTGATCAAGAGACCCAGTACTTC. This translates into CAISASTDQETQYF.